This TCR beta chain was obtained from a study of blood T cell repertoires in COVID-19. The overall study: The analysed material was cDNA or gDNA that came from T cells, B-cell-depleted T cells, or PBMCs.

Study processing details: Quantification of nucleated cells was approximated via reference gene primer amplification. Assay used: immunoSEQ multiplex PCR; TCRdb lists only in-frame clones, some missing. D and trimming come from the DNA, and the V and J calls and clone size come from that table. Among roughly 310,000 clones listed, 90% were seen once. V gave up 5 bases and J gave up 6 bases; unmatched junction bases: 7. The CDR3 runs 16 residues. CDR1 is SGHTA, CDR2 FQGNSA, per germline. Sequenced input: PBMCs or T cells enriched from blood (not recorded which). The rearrangement joins TRBV7-2 to TRBJ2-7, with 16 positions matching TRBD2. The receptor was isolated from a man in his sixties who had recovered from COVID-19. The CDR3 reads CASSPGLAGGQREQYF. CDR3 sequence (DNA): TGTGCCAGCAGCCCGGGACTAGCGGGGGGGCAACGCGAGCAGTACTTC.